This entry is about one T cell receptor beta chain. The sample comes from a study of blood T cell repertoires in COVID-19. Looking at the study overall: COVID-19 samples, acute and convalescent, were from the United States, Italy and Spain. The cDNA or gDNA used as material had been derived from T cells, B-cell-depleted T cells, or PBMCs.

Per the authors' pipeline: Counts of nucleated cells, estimated from reference gene primer amplification, were obtained. Libraries were prepared by immunoSEQ multiplex PCR; TCRdb keeps only in-frame clonotypes and omits some of them. V and J calls plus clone size are reproduced from that table; the DNA served to infer D and trimming. The sample lists under 200,000 clones; over 80% were seen once. The CDR3 totals 14 residues. Per germline, CDR1 MNHEY and CDR2 SVGAGI. V lost 6 bases to trimming and J lost 1 base; unmatched junction nucleotides: 5. The chain joins TRBV6-5 to TRBJ2-7; 8 nucleotides line up with TRBD1. The TCR comes from a woman aged 25-40 years with acute or convalescent COVID-19. Sample: peripheral blood. CDR3 sequence: CASRTGAGSYEQYF. The CDR3, as DNA: TGTGCCAGCAGGACAGGGGCTGGATCCTACGAGCAGTACTTC.